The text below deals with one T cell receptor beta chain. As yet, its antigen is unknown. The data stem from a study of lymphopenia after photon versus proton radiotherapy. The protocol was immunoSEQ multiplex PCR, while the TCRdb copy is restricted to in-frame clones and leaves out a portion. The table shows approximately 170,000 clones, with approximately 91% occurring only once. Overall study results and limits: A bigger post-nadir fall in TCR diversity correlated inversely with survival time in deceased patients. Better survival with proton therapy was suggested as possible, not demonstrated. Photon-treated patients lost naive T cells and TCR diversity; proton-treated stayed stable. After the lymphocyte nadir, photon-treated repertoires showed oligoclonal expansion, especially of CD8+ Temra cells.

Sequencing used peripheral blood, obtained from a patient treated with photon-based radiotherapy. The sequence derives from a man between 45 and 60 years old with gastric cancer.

The CDR3 sequence: CASSPGTGRSQTQYF. The DNA for the CDR3 is TGTGCCAGCAGCCCCGGGACAGGGAGGTCCCAGACCCAGTACTTC. This chain uses TRBV7-3 with TRBJ2-5; 9 bases are a match to TRBD1. Trimming took 5 bases from V and 6 from J; bases not matched to a gene: 10. The CDR3 is made up of 15 amino acids. The germline V gene has CDR1 SGHTA and CDR2 FQGTGA.